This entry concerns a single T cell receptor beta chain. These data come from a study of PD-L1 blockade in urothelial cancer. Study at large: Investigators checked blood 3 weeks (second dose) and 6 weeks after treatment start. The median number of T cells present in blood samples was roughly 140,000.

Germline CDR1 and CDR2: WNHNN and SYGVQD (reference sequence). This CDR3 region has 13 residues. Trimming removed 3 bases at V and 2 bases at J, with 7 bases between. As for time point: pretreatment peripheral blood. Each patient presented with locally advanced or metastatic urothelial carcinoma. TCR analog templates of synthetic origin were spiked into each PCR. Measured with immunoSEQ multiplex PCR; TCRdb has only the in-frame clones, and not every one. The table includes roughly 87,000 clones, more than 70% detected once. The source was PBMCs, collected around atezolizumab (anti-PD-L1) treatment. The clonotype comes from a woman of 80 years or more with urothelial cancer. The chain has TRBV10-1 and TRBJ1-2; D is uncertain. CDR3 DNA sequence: TGCGCCAGCAGTGATGAGGGAAACTATGGCTACACCTTC. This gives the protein CASSDEGNYGYTF.